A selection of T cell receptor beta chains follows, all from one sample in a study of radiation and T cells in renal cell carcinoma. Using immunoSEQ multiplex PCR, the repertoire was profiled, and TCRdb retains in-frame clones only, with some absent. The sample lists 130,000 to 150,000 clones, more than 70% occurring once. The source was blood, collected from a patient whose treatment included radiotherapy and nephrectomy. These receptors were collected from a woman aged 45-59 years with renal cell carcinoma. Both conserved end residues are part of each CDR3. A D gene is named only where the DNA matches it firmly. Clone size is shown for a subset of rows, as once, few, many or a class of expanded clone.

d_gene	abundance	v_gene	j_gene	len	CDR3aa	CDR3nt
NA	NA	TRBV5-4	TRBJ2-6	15	CASRRDSSGANVLTF	TGTGCCAGCAGGCGGGATTCCTCTGGGGCCAACGTCCTGACTTTC
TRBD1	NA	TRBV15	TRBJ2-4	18	CATSRDAMTGNPSNIQYF	TGTGCCACCAGCAGAGATGCCATGACAGGGAATCCCTCTAACATTCAGTACTTC
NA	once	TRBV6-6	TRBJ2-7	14	CASSYQGLTGEQYF	TGTGCCAGCAGTTACCAGGGGCTGACGGGTGAGCAGTACTTC
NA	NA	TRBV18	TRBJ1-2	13	CASSPRDNYGYTF	TGTGCCAGCTCCCCGAGGGACAACTATGGCTACACCTTC
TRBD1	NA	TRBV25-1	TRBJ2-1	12	CASSRQGDEQFF	TGTGCCAGCAGTCGACAGGGGGATGAGCAGTTCTTC
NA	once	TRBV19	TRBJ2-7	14	CASSIRRLSYEQYF	TGTGCCAGTAGTATAAGGAGGCTCTCCTACGAGCAGTACTTC
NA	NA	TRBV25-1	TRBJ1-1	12	CASKQLGSEAFF	TGTGCCAGCAAGCAGTTGGGGTCTGAAGCTTTCTTT
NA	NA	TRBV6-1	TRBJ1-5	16	CASSEVGSGGNQPQHF	TGTGCCAGCAGTGAAGTAGGGTCTGGTGGCAATCAGCCCCAGCATTTT
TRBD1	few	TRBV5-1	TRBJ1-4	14	CASSPLGTAEKLFF	TGCGCCAGCAGCCCCCTAGGGACAGCCGAAAAACTGTTTTTT
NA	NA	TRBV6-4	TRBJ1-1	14	CASRAAVGDTEAFF	TGTGCCAGCAGGGCCGCTGTCGGAGATACTGAAGCTTTCTTT
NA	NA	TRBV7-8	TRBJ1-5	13	CASSLADRWPQHF	TGTGCCAGCAGCTTAGCGGACCGGTGGCCCCAGCATTTT
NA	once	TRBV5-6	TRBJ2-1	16	CASSLGAGAAYNEQFF	TGTGCCAGCAGCTTGGGGGCGGGGGCAGCCTACAATGAGCAGTTCTTC
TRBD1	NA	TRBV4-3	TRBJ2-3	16	CASSQELDRSTDTQYF	TGCGCCAGCAGCCAAGAGCTGGACAGGAGCACAGATACGCAGTATTTT
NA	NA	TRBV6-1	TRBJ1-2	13	CASSRGGTFGYTF	TGTGCCAGCAGCCGGGGGGGGACCTTCGGCTACACCTTC
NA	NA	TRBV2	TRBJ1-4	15	CASSEAKRLNEKLFF	TGTGCCAGCAGTGAAGCAAAAAGGCTTAATGAAAAACTGTTTTTT
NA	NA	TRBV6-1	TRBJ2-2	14	CASGRGDGTGELFF	TGTGCCAGCGGAAGGGGGGATGGCACCGGGGAGCTGTTTTTT
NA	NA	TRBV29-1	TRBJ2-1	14	CSVEEGSSYNEQFF	TGCAGCGTTGAGGAGGGGAGCTCCTACAATGAGCAGTTCTTC
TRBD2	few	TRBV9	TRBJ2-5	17	CASSVDKGLAGQETQYF	TGTGCCAGCAGCGTAGACAAAGGGCTAGCGGGCCAAGAGACCCAGTACTTC
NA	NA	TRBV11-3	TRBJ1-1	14	CASSLVSGVTEAFF	TGTGCCAGCAGCTTGGTTTCAGGGGTCACTGAAGCTTTCTTT
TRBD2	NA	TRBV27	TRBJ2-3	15	CASSFRGGSTDTQYF	TGTGCCAGCAGTTTTCGCGGGGGTAGCACAGATACGCAGTATTTT
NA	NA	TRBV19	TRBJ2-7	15	CASSRRHGGLDEQYF	TGTGCCAGTAGTAGAAGGCATGGGGGGCTGGACGAGCAGTACTTC
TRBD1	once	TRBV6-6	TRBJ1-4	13	CATSGQSYEKLFF	TGTGCCACCTCGGGACAGAGCTATGAAAAACTGTTTTTT
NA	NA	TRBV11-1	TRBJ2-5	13	CASSRRSTETQYF	TGTGCCAGCAGTCGACGGTCTACAGAGACCCAGTACTTC
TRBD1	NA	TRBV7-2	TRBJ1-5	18	CASSSSVVQGLSNQPQHF	TGTGCCAGCAGCTCTAGTGTAGTACAGGGGCTTAGCAATCAGCCCCAGCATTTT
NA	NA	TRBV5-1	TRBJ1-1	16	CASSSKTGLVNTEAFF	TGCGCCAGCAGCTCCAAGACAGGATTAGTTAACACTGAAGCTTTCTTT
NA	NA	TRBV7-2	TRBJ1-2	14	CASSPDMGLYGYTF	TGTGCCAGCAGCCCGGACATGGGACTCTATGGCTACACCTTC
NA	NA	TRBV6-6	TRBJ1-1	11	CATRQNTEAFF	TGTGCCACTAGGCAGAACACTGAAGCTTTCTTT
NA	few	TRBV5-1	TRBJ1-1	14	CASSVSTRGREAFF	TGCGCCAGCAGCGTCTCCACCCGGGGCCGGGAAGCTTTCTTT
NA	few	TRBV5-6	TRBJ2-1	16	CASSLGVTGTYNEQFF	TGTGCCAGCAGCTTGGGAGTAACTGGGACCTACAATGAGCAGTTCTTC
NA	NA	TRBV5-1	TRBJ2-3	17	CASSPLLARSSTDTQYF	TGCGCCAGCAGCCCGTTACTAGCCAGATCTAGCACAGATACGCAGTATTTT
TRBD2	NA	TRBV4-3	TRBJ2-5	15	CASSEGLAVQETQYF	TGCGCCAGCAGCGAGGGACTAGCGGTCCAAGAGACCCAGTACTTC
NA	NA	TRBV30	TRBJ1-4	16	CAWSVDGPSTNEKLFF	TGTGCCTGGAGTGTAGACGGACCCTCAACTAATGAAAAACTGTTTTTT
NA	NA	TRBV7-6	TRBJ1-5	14	CASSPRQEYQPQHF	TGTGCCAGCAGCCCGAGACAGGAGTATCAGCCCCAGCATTTT
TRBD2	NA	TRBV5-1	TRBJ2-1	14	CASSLEPSGGLQFF	TGCGCCAGCAGCTTGGAGCCTAGCGGGGGGTTACAGTTCTTC
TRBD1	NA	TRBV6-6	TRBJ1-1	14	CASTGGWKNTEAFF	TGTGCCAGCACAGGGGGCTGGAAGAACACTGAAGCTTTCTTT
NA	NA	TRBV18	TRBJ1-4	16	CASSTTWGGFNEKLFF	TGTGCCAGCTCGACGACCTGGGGGGGGTTTAATGAAAAACTGTTTTTT
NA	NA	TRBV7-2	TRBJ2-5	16	CASSLMEARVSETQYF	TGTGCCAGCAGCTTAATGGAGGCCAGGGTTTCGGAGACCCAGTACTTC
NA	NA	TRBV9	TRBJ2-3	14	CASSVRHGGDTQYF	TGTGCCAGCAGCGTACGCCACGGTGGAGATACGCAGTATTTT
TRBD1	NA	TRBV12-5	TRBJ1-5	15	CASGLAGQGARPQHF	TGTGCTAGTGGTTTGGCGGGACAGGGGGCAAGGCCCCAGCATTTT
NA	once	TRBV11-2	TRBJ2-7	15	CASSPVAVSSYEQYF	TGTGCCAGCAGCCCTGTAGCGGTGAGCTCCTACGAGCAGTACTTC
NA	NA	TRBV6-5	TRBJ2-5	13	CASFRTLQETQYF	TGTGCCAGCTTTCGGACACTACAAGAGACCCAGTACTTC
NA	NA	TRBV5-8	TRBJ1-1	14	CASSLGLGNTEAFF	TGTGCCAGCAGCTTGGGTTTGGGGAACACTGAAGCTTTCTTT
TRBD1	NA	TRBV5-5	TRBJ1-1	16	CASRPGRGTGNTEAFF	TGTGCCAGTCGACCAGGGAGAGGGACAGGGAACACTGAAGCTTTCTTT
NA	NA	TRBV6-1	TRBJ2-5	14	CASSEQGGQETQYF	TGTGCCAGCAGTGAACAGGGGGGGCAAGAGACCCAGTACTTC